A single sample is the source of the 23 T cell receptor beta chains below, sequenced in a study of blood T cell repertoires in COVID-19. The assay was immunoSEQ multiplex PCR, and TCRdb's table has in-frame clones only and misses some. The table records approximately 170,000 clones, around four fifths of them present only once. The sequenced sample was peripheral blood. These receptors all come from a woman of 80 years or more with COVID-19, enrolled during active disease.

The chain employs TRBV6-2 or TRBV6-3 and TRBJ1-4; 10 bases match TRBD1. Germline values: CDR1 MNHEY, CDR2 SVGEGT. This CDR3 contains 16 residues. Unmatched junction bases numbered 13, after V lost 5 bases and J lost 10 bases. The CDR3 sequence: CASSRDQRDRGGKLFF. The CDR3 coding sequence is TGTGCCAGCAGTCGAGACCAGAGGGACAGGGGCGGAAAACTGTTTTTT.

This chain connects TRBV28 to TRBJ1-3, with a tentative D call TRBD1 (6 bases). The CDR3 sequence is 15 residues long. CDR1 MDHEN and CDR2 SYDVKM come from the germline V gene. V was cut by 5 bases and J by 0 bases, with 11 bases left in between. The CDR3 sequence is CASSLDRHSGNTIYF. The CDR3 DNA reads as TGTGCCAGCAGTCTCGACAGGCACTCTGGAAACACCATATATTTT.

This clone was seen a single time. The J gene is TRBJ2-1, the V gene TRBV2, with 7 bases fitting TRBD2. Germline V gene lookup returns CDR1 SNHLY and CDR2 FYNNEI. V trimming: 6 bases; J trimming: 1 base; junction bases outside the gene matches: 3. This CDR3 is built from 14 residues. The CDR3 loop reads CASRRELSYNEQFF. Here the CDR3 DNA reads TGTGCCAGCAGGCGGGAGCTATCCTACAATGAGCAGTTCTTC.

This clone showed up just a few times. The chain couples TRBV2 to TRBJ1-4; 8 bases map to TRBD1. CDR1 is SNHLY, CDR2 FYNNEI, per germline. The CDR3 runs to 13 residues. V lost 8 bases and J lost 5; bases outside the gene matches: 4. The CDR3: CASVDRGNEKLFF. The DNA of the CDR3 is TGTGCCAGCGTTGACAGGGGAAATGAAAAACTGTTTTTT.

This chain joins TRBV2 and TRBJ2-2; possibly TRBD1 for D (6 bases). The CDR3 is 15 residues long. Per germline, CDR1 SNHLY and CDR2 FYNNEI. With 4 bases removed from V and 3 bases from J, the gap between germline ends came to 12 bases. The chain's CDR3 is CASSGRTAYTGELFF. Here the CDR3 DNA reads TGTGCCAGCAGTGGACGGACAGCCTACACCGGGGAGCTGTTTTTT.

The genes are TRBV5-4 and TRBJ1-5; D gene uncertain. CDR1 SGHNT and CDR2 YYREEE come from the germline V gene (reference sequence). The CDR3 covers 13 residues. The V end lost 0 bases, the J end lost 11 bases, and 12 bases lay between the germline ends. Here the CDR3 DNA reads TGTGCCAGCAGCTTGGAGTCGGGTGGAGCCCAGCATTTT. Translated: CASSLESGGAQHF.

The chain links TRBV6-5 to TRBJ2-5; D possibly corresponds to TRBD1 (6 bases). CDR3 length: 15 residues. Germline CDR1 is MNHEY and CDR2 is SVGAGI. Between the trimmed V and J ends, which lost 0 bases and 5 bases, there was a span of 13 bases. The CDR3 reads CASSYSRGTGETQYF. The CDR3 DNA reads TGTGCCAGCAGTTACTCCAGGGGAACGGGGGAGACCCAGTACTTC.

The gene calls are TRBV24-1 and TRBJ1-2; D ambiguous. Germline CDR1 is KGHDR and CDR2 is SFDVKD. V was trimmed by 5 bases and J by 4 bases, leaving 16 bases between them. The CDR3 has 15 amino acids. This CDR3 reads CATSVLGHSFYGYTF. DNA for the CDR3: TGTGCCACCAGTGTGTTGGGCCACAGCTTCTATGGCTACACCTTC.

The genes are TRBV7-8 and TRBJ2-1; tentative D call: TRBD1 (6 bases). The germline gives CDR1 SGHVS, CDR2 FQNEAQ. V dropped 7 bases and J dropped 7 bases, with 20 bases sitting between them. The CDR3 consists of 15 residues. CDR3 sequence: CASIQRRGSMNEQFF. The CDR3 coding sequence is TGTGCCAGCATCCAAAGAAGGGGGAGTATGAATGAGCAGTTCTTC. The entire variable domain, with the rest obtained from reference TRBV7-8 and TRBJ2-1, is as follows: GAGVSQSPRYKVAKRGQDVALRCDPISGHVSLFWYQQALGQGPEFLTYFQNEAQLDKSGLPSDRFFAERPEGSVSTLKIQRTQQEDSAVYLCASIQRRGSMNEQFFGPGTRLTVL.

J is TRBJ2-2 and V is TRBV28; 8 nucleotides line up with TRBD2. The V gene end was trimmed by 6 bases and the J gene end by 4 bases; junction bases not matched to a gene: 7. This CDR3 region has 15 residues. Germline CDR1 reads MDHEN; CDR2 reads SYDVKM. The CDR3 DNA follows: TGTGCCAGCAGCCGAGCGGGAGAAGGCACCGGGGAGCTGTTTTTT. It yields the protein CASSRAGEGTGELFF. Complete variable domain (other parts from reference TRBV28 and TRBJ2-2): DVKVTQSSRYLVKRTGEKVFLECVQDMDHENMFWYRQDPGLGLRLIYFSYDVKMKEKGDIPEGYSVSREKKERFSLILESASTNQTSMYLCASSRAGEGTGELFFGEGSRLTVL.

This clone was detected once. CDR3 loop: CASSPRGTVTDTQYF. The CDR3 coding sequence is TGTGCCAGCAGCCCTCGGGGGACCGTCACAGATACGCAGTATTTT. J is TRBJ2-3 and V is TRBV11-3; possible D gene TRBD2, 6 bases. This CDR3 is 15 amino acids long. Germline loops: CDR1 SGHNT, CDR2 YENEEA. V was pared by 5 bases and J by 2 bases, with 14 bases between.

The V call is TRBV19, the J call TRBJ1-2; D is possibly TRBD1 (6 bases). CDR1 and CDR2 from the germline V gene are LNHDA and SQIVND (reference sequence). With 11 bases removed from V and 4 bases from J, the gap between germline ends came to 20 bases. CDR3 length equals 14 residues. The CDR3 region has the DNA TGTGCCGTCCAAGCCGCGACAGGACTCTATGGCTACACCTTC. It yields the protein CAVQAATGLYGYTF. Full variable domain (remainder filled in from reference TRBV19 and TRBJ1-2): DGGITQSPKYLFRKEGQNVTLSCEQNLNHDAMYWYRQDPGQGLRLIYYSQIVNDFQKGDIAEGYSVSREKKESFPLTVTSAQKNPTAFYLCAVQAATGLYGYTFGSGTRLTVV.

The rearrangement uses TRBV7-9 and TRBJ1-4; 7 bases align to TRBD1. V was clipped by 5 bases and J by 5 bases; unmatched bases: 8. Per germline, CDR1 SEHNR and CDR2 FQNEAQ (reference sequence). CDR3 length equals 15 residues. The CDR3 region has the DNA TGTGCCAGCAGCACCTTACAGGGGCTCAATGAAAAACTGTTTTTT. Amino acid sequence: CASSTLQGLNEKLFF.

The chain combines TRBV6-5 with TRBJ2-2, with D possibly matching TRBD2 (6 bases). Deletions cut 11 bases from V and 0 bases from J, with 13 bases between. This CDR3 is built from 14 residues. Germline-derived CDR1 and CDR2 are MNHEY and SVGAGI. The CDR3 DNA is TGTGCCGGGCGCGGGGTATCGAACACCGGGGAGCTGTTTTTT. Amino acids: CAGRGVSNTGELFF.

This chain links TRBV7-8 with TRBJ2-3; tentatively, D is TRBD2 (6 bases). The V end lost 5 bases, the J end lost 1 base, and 16 bases lay between the germline ends. The CDR3 is 16 amino acids. CDR1 SGHVS and CDR2 FQNEAQ come from the germline V gene. As DNA, the CDR3 is TGTGCCAGCAGCCCTTTTTCGGAGGGAGGCACAGATACGCAGTATTTT. Protein: CASSPFSEGGTDTQYF.

The chain employs TRBV3-1 (or the pseudogene TRBV3-2) and TRBJ1-6; no firm D call. V lost 0 bases to trimming and J lost 10 bases, with 13 bases between them. The CDR3 has 15 amino acids. Germline lookup yields CDR1 LGHDT and CDR2 YNNKEL (reference sequence). CDR3 DNA: TGTGCCAGCAGCCAAGACGGCGGCGGGTGGTCACCCCTCCACTTT. Translating gives CASSQDGGGWSPLHF.

The V call is TRBV7-9, the J call TRBJ2-7; 14 bases agree with TRBD2. Germline assignment: CDR1 SEHNR and CDR2 FQNEAQ (reference sequence). Trimming took 5 bases from V and 4 from J; bases not matched to a gene: 7. The CDR3 sequence is 16 residues long. The CDR3 protein is CASSTGTSGSIYEQYF. For the CDR3, the DNA is TGTGCCAGCAGCACCGGGACTAGCGGGAGTATTTACGAGCAGTACTTC.

This chain connects TRBV3-1 (or the pseudogene TRBV3-2) to TRBJ1-1; TRBD1 matches at 9 bases. The junction had 12 bases not matched to a gene; V was cut back by 5 bases and J by 8 bases. From germline, CDR1 is LGHDT and CDR2 YNNKEL (reference sequence). This CDR3 contains 15 residues. As DNA, the CDR3 is TGTGCCAGCAGCTCATTGCCCGGGACAGGGTCGGAAGCTTTCTTT. Encoded protein: CASSSLPGTGSEAFF.

Concerning this clone: In the same sample, other DNA sequences code for this CDR3. V usage is TRBV5-5 and J usage is TRBJ2-7; TRBD1 agrees at 7 bases. After removal of 4 bases from V and 4 bases from J, the junction contained 8 bases not matched to a gene. Looked up from germline, CDR1 is SGHKS and CDR2 is YYEKEE (reference sequence). The CDR3 covers 14 residues. This chain's CDR3 is CASSLGQVAYEQYF. The CDR3 DNA sequence: TGTGCCAGCAGCCTAGGACAGGTAGCGTACGAGCAGTACTTC.

This clone was found a few times. This chain's CDR3 is CASSVWGGSPLHF. The CDR3 nucleotides read TGTGCCAGCAGTGTTTGGGGGGGTTCACCCCTCCACTTT. This chain connects TRBV9 to TRBJ1-6; D is possibly TRBD1 (5 bases). V dropped 5 bases and J dropped 9 bases, with 12 bases sitting between them. Germline CDR1 reads SGDLS; CDR2 reads YYNGEE. The CDR3 covers 13 residues.

Only a few counts were recorded for this clone. The J gene is TRBJ1-5, the V gene TRBV3-1 (or the pseudogene TRBV3-2), with 8 bases lining up with TRBD1. The CDR3 length is 15 residues. Per the germline V gene, CDR1 is LGHDT and CDR2 is YNNKEL (reference sequence). J gave up 2 bases and V 4 bases, and 4 bases lay outside the gene matches. This CDR3 is CASSPTTGGNQPQHF. CDR3 bases: TGTGCCAGCAGCCCCACGACAGGGGGCAATCAGCCCCAGCATTTT.

The chain has TRBV19 and TRBJ2-3; perhaps TRBD1 as D (6 bases). The CDR3 runs 13 residues. Deletions cut 7 bases from V and 4 bases from J, with 12 bases between. Germline V CDR1 and CDR2: LNHDA, SQIVND (reference sequence). The CDR3 DNA reads as TGTGCCAGTAAACAGGGAAGGTCAGATACGCAGTATTTT. Translation gives CASKQGRSDTQYF.

As DNA, the CDR3 is TGTGCCACCGCCGGACAGACCTACGAGCAGTACTTC. Translated, it gives CATAGQTYEQYF. The chain employs TRBV6-5 and TRBJ2-7, with D perhaps TRBD1 (6 bases). CDR1 and CDR2 (germline): MNHEY, SVGAGI. There are 12 residues in the CDR3. Trimming shortened V by 10 bases and J by 2 bases, and 12 bases separated the two germline ends.